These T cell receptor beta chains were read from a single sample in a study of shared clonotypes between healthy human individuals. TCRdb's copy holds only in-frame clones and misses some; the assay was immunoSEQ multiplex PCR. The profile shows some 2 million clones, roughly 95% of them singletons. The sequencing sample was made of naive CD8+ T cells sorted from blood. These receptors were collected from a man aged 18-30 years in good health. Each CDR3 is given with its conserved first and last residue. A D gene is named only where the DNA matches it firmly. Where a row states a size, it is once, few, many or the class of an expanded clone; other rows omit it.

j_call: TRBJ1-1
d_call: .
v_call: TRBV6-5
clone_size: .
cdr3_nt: TGTGCCAGCAGTTATTACTTGGGTAGTACTGAAGCTTTCTTT
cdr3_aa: CASSYYLGSTEAFF

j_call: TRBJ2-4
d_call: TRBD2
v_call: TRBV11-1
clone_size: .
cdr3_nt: TGTGCCAGCACGGGGGGGAAAAACATTCAGTACTTC
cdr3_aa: CASTGGKNIQYF

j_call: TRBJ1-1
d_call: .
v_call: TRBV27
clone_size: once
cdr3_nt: TGTGCCAGCAGTCTACTAAAGGGAGGCACTGAAGCTTTCTTT
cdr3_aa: CASSLLKGGTEAFF

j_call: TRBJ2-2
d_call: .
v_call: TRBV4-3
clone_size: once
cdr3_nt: TGCGCCAGCAGCCAAGATAAGGGGAACACCGGGGAGCTGTTTTTT
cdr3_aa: CASSQDKGNTGELFF

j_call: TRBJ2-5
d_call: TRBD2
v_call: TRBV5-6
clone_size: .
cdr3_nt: TGTGCCAGCAGTCATCCGGGGGGAGCACAAGAGACCCAGTACTTC
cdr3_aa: CASSHPGGAQETQYF

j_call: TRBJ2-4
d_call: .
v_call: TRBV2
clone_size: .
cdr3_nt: TGTGCCAGCAGCCTTACTGAGGGCAAAAACATTCAGTACTTC
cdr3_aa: CASSLTEGKNIQYF

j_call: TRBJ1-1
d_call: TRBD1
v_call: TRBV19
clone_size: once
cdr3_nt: TGTGCCAGTAGGACGGACAGGGAAGGGGTTCGAAACACTGAAGCTTTCTTT
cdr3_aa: CASRTDREGVRNTEAFF

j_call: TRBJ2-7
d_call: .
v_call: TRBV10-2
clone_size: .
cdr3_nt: TGCGCCAGCAGTGAGCCGTCCGACTGGTCCTACGAGCAGTACTTC
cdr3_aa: CASSEPSDWSYEQYF

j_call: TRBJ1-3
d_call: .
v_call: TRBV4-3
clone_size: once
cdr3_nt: TGCGCCAGCAGCCAAGATGCTGGGACACCTGGAAACACCATATATTTT
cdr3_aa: CASSQDAGTPGNTIYF

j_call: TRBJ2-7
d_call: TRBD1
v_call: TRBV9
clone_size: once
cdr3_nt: TGTGCCAGCAGCGAGACAGGGCTTTCCTACGAGCAGTACTTC
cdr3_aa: CASSETGLSYEQYF

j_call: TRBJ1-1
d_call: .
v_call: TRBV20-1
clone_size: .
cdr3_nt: TGCAGTGCCCCCGGCGGGCGAGGGGCTTTCTTT
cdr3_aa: CSAPGGRGAFF

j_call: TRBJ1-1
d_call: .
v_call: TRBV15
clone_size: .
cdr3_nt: TGTGCCACCAGAGCAGGGGCGGGGGGAGCTTTCTTT
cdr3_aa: CATRAGAGGAFF

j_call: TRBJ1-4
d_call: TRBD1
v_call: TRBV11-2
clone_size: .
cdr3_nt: TGTGCCAGCAGCCGACGACAGGGGGCGTATGAAAAACTGTTTTTT
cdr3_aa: CASSRRQGAYEKLFF

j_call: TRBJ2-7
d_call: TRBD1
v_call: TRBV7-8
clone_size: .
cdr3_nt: TGTGCCAGCAGCCCAGGGGGCCGTAGCTCCTACGAGCAGTACTTC
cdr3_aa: CASSPGGRSSYEQYF

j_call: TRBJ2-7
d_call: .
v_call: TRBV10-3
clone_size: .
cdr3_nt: TGTGCCATCAGTGACCAGTCAGGACAGGGAGGAAGCGGGGGTCCCTACGAGCAGTACTTC
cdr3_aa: CAISDQSGQGGSGGPYEQYF

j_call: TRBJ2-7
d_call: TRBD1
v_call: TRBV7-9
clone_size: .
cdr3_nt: TGTGCCAGCATCCCAGAGGACAGGGGCTTCTCCTACGAGCAGTACTTC
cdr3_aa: CASIPEDRGFSYEQYF

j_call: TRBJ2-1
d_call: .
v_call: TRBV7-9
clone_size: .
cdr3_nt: TGTGCCAGCAGCTTATCTGAGACTTCTGAGCAGTTCTTC
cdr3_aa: CASSLSETSEQFF

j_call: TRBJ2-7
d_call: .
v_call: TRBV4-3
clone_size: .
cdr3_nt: TGCGCCAGCAGCCCGGGGCTGGGGTTAGGCGACGAGCAGTACTTC
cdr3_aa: CASSPGLGLGDEQYF

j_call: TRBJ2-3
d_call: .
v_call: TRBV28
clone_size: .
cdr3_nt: TGTGCCAGCAGTTTGAGTTGGGGGGCGGGCACAGATACGCAGTATTTT
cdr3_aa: CASSLSWGAGTDTQYF

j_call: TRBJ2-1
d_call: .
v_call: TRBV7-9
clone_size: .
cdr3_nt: TGTGCCAGCAGCTCCACAGGGGGGGCCTACAATGAGCAGTTCTTC
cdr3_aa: CASSSTGGAYNEQFF

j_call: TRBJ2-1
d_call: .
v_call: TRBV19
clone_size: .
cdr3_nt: TGTGCCAGTAGTATAGCCAACAGCGACAATGAGCAGTTCTTC
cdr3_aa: CASSIANSDNEQFF

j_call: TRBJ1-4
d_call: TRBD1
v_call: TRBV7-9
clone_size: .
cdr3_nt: TGTGCCAGCAGCCCCCATCGCGGCCAGGGGGAAGATGAAAAACTGTTTTTT
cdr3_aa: CASSPHRGQGEDEKLFF

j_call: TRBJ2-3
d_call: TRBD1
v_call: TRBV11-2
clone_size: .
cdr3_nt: TGTGCCAGCAGCTTAGTTATCGAGGCCGGGACAGGGGGTCGAAATACGCAGTATTTT
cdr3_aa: CASSLVIEAGTGGRNTQYF

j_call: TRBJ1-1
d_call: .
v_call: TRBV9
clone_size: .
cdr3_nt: TGTGCCAGCAGCGTAGATCCAAACCCGGGGCCCATGAACACTGAAGCTTTCTTT
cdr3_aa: CASSVDPNPGPMNTEAFF

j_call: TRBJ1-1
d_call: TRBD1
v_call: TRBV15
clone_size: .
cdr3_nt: TGTGCCACCAGGGTCCCGGGACAGGGGTTGAACACTGAAGCTTTCTTT
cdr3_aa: CATRVPGQGLNTEAFF

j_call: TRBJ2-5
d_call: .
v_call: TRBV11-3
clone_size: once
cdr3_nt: TGTGCCAGCAGCAAAGAAAGGGGGATTTCAGAGACCCAGTACTTC
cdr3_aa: CASSKERGISETQYF